This T cell receptor (beta chain) appears in the sequencing data of a study of cytomegalovirus exposure and HLA in healthy donors. The PCR ran on 60 Vbeta and 13 Jbeta primers. This table comes from immunoSEQ multiplex PCR, and its TCRdb copy is limited to in-frame clones, with some not included. There are about 84,000 clones in the sample; approximately 78% occur only once, and about 2.7% lies in the top ten. As regards this clone: Its antigen is currently unknown.

It was healthy bone marrow donors who served as donors. J was trimmed by 2 bases and V by 3 bases; bases with no gene match: 6. The germline V gene encodes CDR1 SEHNR and CDR2 FQNEAQ (reference sequence). The CDR3 spans 15 residues. Study results and caveats: CMV serostatus was the sole immune exposure data available. Segments of the TCR beta V type were, in most cases, productive about 87% or about 30% of the time in an earlier analysis. Association with HLA alleles at 0.05 false discovery rate was found for 16,951 TCR beta sequences in a later analysis.

Sequenced material: PBMCs. This receptor was obtained from a male donor in good health and CMV-seropositive. The chain couples TRBV7-9 to TRBJ2-7; 8 nucleotides agree with TRBD2. The CDR3 protein is CASSFGLALTYEQYF. The CDR3 DNA reads TGTGCCAGCAGCTTCGGACTAGCTCTGACCTACGAGCAGTACTTC.